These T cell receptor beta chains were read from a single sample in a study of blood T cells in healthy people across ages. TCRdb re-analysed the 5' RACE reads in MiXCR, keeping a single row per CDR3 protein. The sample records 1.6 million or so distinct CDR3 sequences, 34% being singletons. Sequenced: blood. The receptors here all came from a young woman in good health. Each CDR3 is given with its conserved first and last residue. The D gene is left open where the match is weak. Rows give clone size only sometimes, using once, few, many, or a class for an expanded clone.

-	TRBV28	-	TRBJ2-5	CASRLQVGTQYF	TGTGCCAGCAGACTTCAAGTGGGGACCCAGTACTTC
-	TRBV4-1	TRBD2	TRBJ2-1	CASSQVGGRGNEQFF	TGCGCCAGCAGCCAAGTGGGCGGGAGGGGGAATGAGCAGTTCTTC
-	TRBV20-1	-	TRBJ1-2	CSAKERANYGYTF	TGCAGTGCTAAAGAGAGGGCTAACTATGGCTACACCTTC
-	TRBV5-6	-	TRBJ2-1	CASSSTGLNEQFF	TGTGCCAGCAGCTCTACAGGGCTAAATGAGCAGTTCTTC
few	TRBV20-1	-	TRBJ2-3	CSARDPGAPTDTQYF	TGCAGTGCTAGAGATCCTGGAGCGCCCACAGATACGCAGTATTTT
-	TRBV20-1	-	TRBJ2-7	CSAKRLGPGNTGEQYF	TGCAGTGCTAAGCGATTAGGGCCCGGGAACACCGGGGAGCAGTACTTC
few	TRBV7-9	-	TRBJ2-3	CASSPFSGITDTQYF	TGTGCCAGCAGCCCGTTTAGCGGCATCACAGATACGCAGTATTTT
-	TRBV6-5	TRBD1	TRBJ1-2	CASGRTGDGYTF	TGTGCCAGCGGAAGGACAGGGGATGGCTACACCTTC
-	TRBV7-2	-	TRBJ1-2	CASSLWSVVGYTF	TGTGCCAGCAGCTTATGGTCCGTGGTGGGCTACACCTTC
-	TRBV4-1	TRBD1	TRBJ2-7	CASSQLSVGGQGAEQYF	TGCGCCAGCAGCCAACTCTCCGTTGGGGGACAGGGCGCCGAGCAGTACTTC
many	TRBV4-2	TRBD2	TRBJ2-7	CASSQGLPTSASYEQYF	TGTGCCAGCAGCCAAGGTTTACCAACTAGCGCCTCCTACGAGCAGTACTTC
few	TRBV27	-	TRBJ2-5	CASSPTPRDPGGYRTQYF	TGTGCCAGCAGCCCGACACCCCGGGACCCCGGTGGTTATAGGACCCAGTACTTC
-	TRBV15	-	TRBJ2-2	CATSRDRRVAGELFF	TGTGCCACCAGCAGAGATCGGAGGGTCGCCGGGGAGCTGTTTTTT
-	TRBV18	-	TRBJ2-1	CASSPFTDNEQFF	TGTGCCAGCTCACCATTCACAGACAATGAGCAGTTCTTC
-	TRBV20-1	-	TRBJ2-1	CSARDSTGRPYNEQFF	TGCAGTGCTAGAGATTCTACAGGGAGACCCTACAATGAGCAGTTCTTC
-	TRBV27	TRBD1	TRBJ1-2	CASSPRQGYGYGYTF	TGTGCCAGCAGTCCACGACAGGGGTATGGCTATGGCTACACCTTC
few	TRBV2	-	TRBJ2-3	CASSELGGEFADTQYF	TGTGCCAGCAGTGAATTGGGGGGAGAATTCGCAGATACGCAGTATTTT
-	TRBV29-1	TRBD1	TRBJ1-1	CSIQNRGTEAFF	TGCAGCATACAAAACAGGGGAACTGAAGCTTTCTTT
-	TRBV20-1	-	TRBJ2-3	CSASEGRVGTDTQYF	TGCAGTGCTAGTGAAGGGAGAGTTGGCACAGATACGCAGTATTTT
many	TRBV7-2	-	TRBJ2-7	CASSLVGQQYF	TGTGCCAGCAGCTTAGTGGGGCAGCAGTACTTC
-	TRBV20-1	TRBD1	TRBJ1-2	CSADTGGPNYGYTF	TGCAGTGCTGATACAGGGGGCCCTAACTATGGCTACACCTTC
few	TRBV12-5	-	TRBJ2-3	CASGPGKDTQYF	TGTGCTAGTGGCCCCGGTAAGGATACGCAGTATTTT
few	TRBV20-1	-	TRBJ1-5	CSARDRRGGQPQHF	TGCAGTGCTAGAGATCGGAGGGGCGGTCAGCCCCAGCATTTT
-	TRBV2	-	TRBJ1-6	CASGVGETYNSPLHF	TGTGCCAGCGGGGTAGGGGAAACCTATAATTCACCCCTCCACTTT
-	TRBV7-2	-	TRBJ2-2	CASSRSGGAFTGELFF	TGTGCCAGCAGTCGGAGTGGGGGGGCGTTCACCGGGGAGCTGTTTTTT
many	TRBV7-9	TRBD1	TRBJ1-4	CASSLPTGRSEKLFF	TGTGCCAGCAGCTTACCGACAGGGAGGAGTGAAAAACTGTTTTTT
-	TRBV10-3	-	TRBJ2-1	CAISGVATSYNEQFF	TGTGCCATCAGTGGTGTAGCGACCTCCTACAATGAGCAGTTCTTC
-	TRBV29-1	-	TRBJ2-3	CSVISRDPRSADTQYF	TGCAGCGTTATTAGCCGGGACCCCCGATCCGCAGATACGCAGTATTTT
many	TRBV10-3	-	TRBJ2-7	CAISESYNRVNEQYF	TGTGCCATCAGTGAGTCCTATAACAGGGTCAACGAGCAGTACTTC
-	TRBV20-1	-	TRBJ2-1	CSARDKMGPRREQFF	TGCAGTGCTAGAGATAAAATGGGACCGCGCCGGGAGCAGTTCTTC
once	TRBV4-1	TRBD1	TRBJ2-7	CASGQDRRQGGYKQYF	TGCGCCAGCGGCCAAGATAGGCGACAGGGGGGGTACAAGCAGTACTTC
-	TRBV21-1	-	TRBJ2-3	CASSKFRKRGGRNTQYF	TGTGCCAGCAGCAAATTTCGGAAGCGGGGGGGCAGGAATACGCAGTATTTT
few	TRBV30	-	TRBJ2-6	CAWSGLSGANVLTF	TGTGCCTGGAGTGGGCTTTCTGGGGCCAACGTCCTGACTTTC
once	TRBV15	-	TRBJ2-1	CATSSPLARGTYNEQFF	TGTGCCACCAGCAGCCCCCTAGCGAGAGGGACCTACAATGAGCAGTTCTTC
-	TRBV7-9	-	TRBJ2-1	CASSWTNNEQFF	TGTGCCAGCAGCTGGACGAACAATGAGCAGTTCTTC
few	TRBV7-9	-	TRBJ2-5	CASSSAREGGTQYF	TGTGCCAGCAGCTCCGCGCGTGAGGGGGGGACCCAGTACTTC
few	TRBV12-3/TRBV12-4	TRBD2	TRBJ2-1	CASSLHLAGGNEQFF	TGTGCCAGCAGTTTACACCTAGCGGGAGGGAATGAGCAGTTCTTC
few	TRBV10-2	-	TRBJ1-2	CASSDPGSYGYTF	TGCGCCAGCAGTGATCCCGGGAGCTATGGCTACACCTTC
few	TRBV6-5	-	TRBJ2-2	CASSYAVPGELFF	TGTGCCAGCAGTTACGCTGTCCCCGGGGAGCTGTTTTTT
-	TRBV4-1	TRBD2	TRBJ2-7	CASSQVGGVYEQYF	TGCGCCAGCAGCCAAGTGGGAGGGGTCTACGAGCAGTACTTC